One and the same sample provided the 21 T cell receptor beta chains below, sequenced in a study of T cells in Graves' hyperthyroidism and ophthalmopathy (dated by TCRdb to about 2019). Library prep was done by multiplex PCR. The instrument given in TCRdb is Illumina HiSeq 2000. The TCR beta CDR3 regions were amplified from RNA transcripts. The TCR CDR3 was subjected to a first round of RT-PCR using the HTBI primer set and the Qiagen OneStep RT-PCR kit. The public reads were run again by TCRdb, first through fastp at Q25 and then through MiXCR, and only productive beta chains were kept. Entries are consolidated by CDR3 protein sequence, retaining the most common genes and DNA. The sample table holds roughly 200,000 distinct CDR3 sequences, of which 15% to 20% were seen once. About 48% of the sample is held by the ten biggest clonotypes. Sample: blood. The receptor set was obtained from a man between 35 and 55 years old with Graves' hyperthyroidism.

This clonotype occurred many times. CDR3 bases: TGTGCCAGCAGCCAGGGACAGGGCTCTGGGGCCAACGTCCTGACTTTC. Amino acid sequence: CASSQGQGSGANVLTF. The V and J genes are TRBV7-8 and TRBJ2-6; 9 bases map to TRBD1. CDR1 SGHVS and CDR2 FQNEAQ come from the germline V gene. With V trimmed by 5 bases and J by 0 bases, 2 bases remained unmatched. The CDR3 sequence is 16 residues long.

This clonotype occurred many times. In nucleotides, the CDR3 is TGTGCACTAATCGGGGGAACTGAAGCTTTCTTT. This encodes CALIGGTEAFF. The chain is built from TRBV27 and TRBJ1-1; a weak D match, TRBD1 (5 bases). Germline V gives CDR1 MNHEY, CDR2 SMNVEV (reference sequence). CDR3 size: 11 residues.

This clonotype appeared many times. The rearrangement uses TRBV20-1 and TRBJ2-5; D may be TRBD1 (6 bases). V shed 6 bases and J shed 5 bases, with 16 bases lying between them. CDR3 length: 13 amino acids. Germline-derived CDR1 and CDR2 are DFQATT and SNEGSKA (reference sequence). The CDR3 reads CSAPGTPRETQYF. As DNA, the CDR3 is TGCAGTGCGCCAGGGACACCGAGGGAGACCCAGTACTTC.

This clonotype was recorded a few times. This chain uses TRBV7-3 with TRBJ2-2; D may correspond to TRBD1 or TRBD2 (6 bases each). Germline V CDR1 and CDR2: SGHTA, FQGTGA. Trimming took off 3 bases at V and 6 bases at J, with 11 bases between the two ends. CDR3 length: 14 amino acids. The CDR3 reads CASSFKGGPGELFF. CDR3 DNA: TGTGCCAGCAGCTTTAAAGGGGGGCCCGGGGAGCTGTTTTTT.

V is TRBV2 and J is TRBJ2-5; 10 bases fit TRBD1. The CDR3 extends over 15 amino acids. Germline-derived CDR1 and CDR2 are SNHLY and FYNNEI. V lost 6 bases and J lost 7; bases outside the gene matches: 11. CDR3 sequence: CASRSPGTGEGTQYF. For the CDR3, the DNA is TGTGCCAGCAGGAGTCCAGGGACAGGGGAGGGGACCCAGTACTTC.

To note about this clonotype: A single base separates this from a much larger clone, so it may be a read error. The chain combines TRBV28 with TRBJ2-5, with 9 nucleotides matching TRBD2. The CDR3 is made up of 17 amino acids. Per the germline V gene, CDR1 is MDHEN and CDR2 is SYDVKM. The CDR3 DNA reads TGTGCCGGCAGTTTTCTGAGCGGGGGGAACCAACAAGAGACCCAGTACTTC. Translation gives CAGSFLSGGNQQETQYF.

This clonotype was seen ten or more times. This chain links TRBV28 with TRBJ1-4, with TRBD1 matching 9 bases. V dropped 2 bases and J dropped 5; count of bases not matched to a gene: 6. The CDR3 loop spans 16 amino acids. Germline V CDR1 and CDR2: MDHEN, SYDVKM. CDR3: CASSLIRQGGNEKLFF. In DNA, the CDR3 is TGTGCCAGCAGTTTAATCCGACAGGGGGGCAATGAAAAACTGTTTTTT.

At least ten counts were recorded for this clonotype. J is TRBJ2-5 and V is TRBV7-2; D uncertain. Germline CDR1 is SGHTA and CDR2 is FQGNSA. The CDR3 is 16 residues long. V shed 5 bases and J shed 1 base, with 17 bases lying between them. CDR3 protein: CASSDSRVGSQETQYF. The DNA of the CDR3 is TGTGCCAGCAGCGACTCCCGTGTGGGTTCCCAAGAGACCCAGTACTTC.

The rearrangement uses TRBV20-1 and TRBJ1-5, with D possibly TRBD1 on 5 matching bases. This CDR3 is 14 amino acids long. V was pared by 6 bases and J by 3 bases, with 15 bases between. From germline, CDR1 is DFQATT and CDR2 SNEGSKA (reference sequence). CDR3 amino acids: CSAPPGAFNQPQHF. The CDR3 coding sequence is TGCAGTGCGCCTCCCGGGGCCTTCAATCAGCCCCAGCATTTT.

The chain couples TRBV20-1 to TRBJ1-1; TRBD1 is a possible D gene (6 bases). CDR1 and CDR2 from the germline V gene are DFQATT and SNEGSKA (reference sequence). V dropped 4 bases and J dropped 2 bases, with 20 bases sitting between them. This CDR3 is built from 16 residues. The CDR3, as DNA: TGCAGTGCTAACGGTGGTTTTACAGGGATAAACACTGAAGCTTTCTTT. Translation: CSANGGFTGINTEAFF.

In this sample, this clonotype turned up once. The CDR3: CASSNPGLQETQYF. DNA of the CDR3: TGTGCCAGCAGCAATCCGGGACTTCAAGAGACCCAGTACTTC. The genes are TRBV7-2 and TRBJ2-5; tentative D call: TRBD2 (6 bases). From germline, CDR1 is SGHTA and CDR2 FQGNSA. The CDR3 contains 14 residues. Trimming cost V 5 bases and J 2 bases, with 12 bases left between them.

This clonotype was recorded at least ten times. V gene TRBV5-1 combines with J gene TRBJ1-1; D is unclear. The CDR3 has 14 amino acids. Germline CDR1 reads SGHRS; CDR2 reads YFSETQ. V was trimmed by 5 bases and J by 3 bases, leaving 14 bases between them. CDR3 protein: CASRLEGRDTEAFF. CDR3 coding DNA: TGCGCCAGCAGACTTGAGGGAAGAGACACTGAAGCTTTCTTT.

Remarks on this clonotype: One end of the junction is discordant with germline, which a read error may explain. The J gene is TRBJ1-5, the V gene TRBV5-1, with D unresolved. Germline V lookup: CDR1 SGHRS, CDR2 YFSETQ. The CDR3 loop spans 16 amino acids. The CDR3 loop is CASGLDGGNSNQPQHF. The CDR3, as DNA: TGCGCCAGCGGCTTGGACGGCGGGAATAGCAATCAGCCCCAGCATTTT.

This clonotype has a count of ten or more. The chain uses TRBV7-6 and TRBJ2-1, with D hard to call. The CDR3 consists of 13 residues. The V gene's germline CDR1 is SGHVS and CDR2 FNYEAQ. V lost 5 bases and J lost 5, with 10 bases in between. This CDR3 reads CASSRPLDNEQFF. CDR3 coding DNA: TGTGCCAGCAGCCGACCCCTGGACAATGAGCAGTTCTTC.

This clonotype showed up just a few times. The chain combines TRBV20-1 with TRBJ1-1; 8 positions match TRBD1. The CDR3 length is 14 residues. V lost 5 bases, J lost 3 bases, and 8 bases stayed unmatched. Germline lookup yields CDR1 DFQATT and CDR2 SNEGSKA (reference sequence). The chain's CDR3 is CSAQAGTGDTEAFF. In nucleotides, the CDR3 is TGCAGTGCTCAAGCCGGGACAGGAGACACTGAAGCTTTCTTT.

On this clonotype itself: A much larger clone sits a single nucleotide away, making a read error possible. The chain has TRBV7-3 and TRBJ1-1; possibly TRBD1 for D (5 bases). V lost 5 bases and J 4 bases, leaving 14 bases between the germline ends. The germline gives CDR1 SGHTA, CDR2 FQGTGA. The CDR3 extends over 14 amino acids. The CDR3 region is CASSPSGTSTEAFF. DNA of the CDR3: TGTGCCAGCAGCCCCTCCGGGACCTCCACTGAAGCTTTCTTT.

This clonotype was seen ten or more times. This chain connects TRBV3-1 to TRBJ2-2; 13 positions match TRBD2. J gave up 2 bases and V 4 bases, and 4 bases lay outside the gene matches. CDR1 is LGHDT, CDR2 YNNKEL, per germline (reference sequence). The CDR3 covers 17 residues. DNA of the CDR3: TGTGCCAGCAGCCCCGGACTAGCGGGGGTTAACACCGGGGAGCTGTTTTTT. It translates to CASSPGLAGVNTGELFF.

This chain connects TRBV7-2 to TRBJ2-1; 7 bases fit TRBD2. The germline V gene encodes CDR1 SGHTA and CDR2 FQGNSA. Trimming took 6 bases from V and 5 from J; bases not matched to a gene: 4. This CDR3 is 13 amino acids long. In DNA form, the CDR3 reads TGTGCCAGCAGGAGCGGGGCTGACAATGAGCAGTTCTTC. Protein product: CASRSGADNEQFF.

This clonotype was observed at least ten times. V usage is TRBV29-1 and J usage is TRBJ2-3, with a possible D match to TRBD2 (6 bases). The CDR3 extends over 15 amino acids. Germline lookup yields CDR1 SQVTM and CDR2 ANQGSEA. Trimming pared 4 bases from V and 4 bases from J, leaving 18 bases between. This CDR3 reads CSVARAHSGADTQYF. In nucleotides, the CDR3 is TGCAGCGTTGCCCGGGCACACTCGGGGGCAGATACGCAGTATTTT.

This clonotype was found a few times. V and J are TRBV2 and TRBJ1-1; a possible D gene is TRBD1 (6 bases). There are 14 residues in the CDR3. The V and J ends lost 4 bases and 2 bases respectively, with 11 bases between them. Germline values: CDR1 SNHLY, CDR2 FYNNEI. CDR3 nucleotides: TGTGCCAGCAGTGGGGGGGGCTTCAACACTGAAGCTTTCTTT. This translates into CASSGGGFNTEAFF.

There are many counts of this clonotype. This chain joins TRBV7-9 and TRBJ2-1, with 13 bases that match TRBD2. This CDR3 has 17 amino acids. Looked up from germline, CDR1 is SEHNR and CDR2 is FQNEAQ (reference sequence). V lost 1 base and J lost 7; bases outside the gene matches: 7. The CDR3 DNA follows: TGTGCCAGCAGCTTAGAGCAGGGACTAGCGGGGCAGAATGAGCAGTTCTTC. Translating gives CASSLEQGLAGQNEQFF.